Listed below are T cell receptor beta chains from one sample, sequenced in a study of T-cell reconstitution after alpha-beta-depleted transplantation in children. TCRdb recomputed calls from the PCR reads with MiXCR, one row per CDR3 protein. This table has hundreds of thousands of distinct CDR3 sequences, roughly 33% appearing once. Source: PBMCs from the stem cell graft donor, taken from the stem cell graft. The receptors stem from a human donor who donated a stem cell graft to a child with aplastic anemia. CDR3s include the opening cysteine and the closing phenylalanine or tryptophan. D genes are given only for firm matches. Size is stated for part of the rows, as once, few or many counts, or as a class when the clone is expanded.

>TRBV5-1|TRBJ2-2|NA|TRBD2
CASGRTSGTNTGELFF
TGCGCCAGCGGCAGGACTAGCGGGACGAACACCGGGGAGCTGTTTTTT
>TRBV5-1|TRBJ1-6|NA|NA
CASSLGTDGGYNSPLHF
TGCGCCAGCAGCTTGGGGACAGACGGAGGCTATAATTCACCCCTCCACTTT
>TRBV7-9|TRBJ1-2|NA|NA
CASSPQTDAYGYTF
TGTGCCAGCAGCCCCCAGACAGACGCGTATGGCTACACCTTC
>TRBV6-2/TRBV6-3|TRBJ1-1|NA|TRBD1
CASLRDRVFMNTEAFF
TGTGCCAGCCTCCGGGACAGGGTCTTCATGAACACTGAAGCTTTCTTT
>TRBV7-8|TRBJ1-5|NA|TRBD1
CASSARQGGTQPQHF
TGTGCCAGCAGCGCCCGACAGGGGGGTACCCAGCCCCAGCATTTT
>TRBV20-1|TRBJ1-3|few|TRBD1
CSARSGGGGNTIYF
TGCAGTGCTAGGTCAGGGGGCGGTGGAAACACCATATATTTT
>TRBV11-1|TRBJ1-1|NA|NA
CASSRVFSGGSTEAFF
TGTGCCAGCAGCCGCGTCTTTTCGGGAGGGAGCACTGAAGCTTTCTTT
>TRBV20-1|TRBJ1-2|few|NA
CSAPGLMTDKYGYTF
TGCAGTGCTCCCGGCCTCATGACAGACAAATATGGCTACACCTTC
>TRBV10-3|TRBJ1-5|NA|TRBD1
CAIRGTDSNQPQHF
TGTGCCATCAGGGGGACAGATAGCAATCAGCCCCAGCATTTT
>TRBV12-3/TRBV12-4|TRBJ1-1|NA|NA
CASSFILGVNTEAFF
TGTGCCAGCAGTTTTATCTTGGGGGTGAACACTGAAGCTTTCTTT
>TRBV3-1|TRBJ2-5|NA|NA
CASSQDELDREAQYF
TGTGCCAGCAGCCAAGATGAACTAGACAGAGAAGCCCAGTACTTC
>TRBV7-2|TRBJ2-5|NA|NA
CASTQGGAGRETQYF
TGTGCCAGCACCCAAGGGGGAGCGGGTCGGGAGACCCAGTACTTC
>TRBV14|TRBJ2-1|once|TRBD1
CASSQGQGAWNEQFF
TGTGCCAGCAGCCAAGGACAGGGGGCTTGGAATGAGCAGTTCTTC
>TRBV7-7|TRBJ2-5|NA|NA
CASSEQVSVPWETQYF
TGTGCCAGCAGCGAACAAGTTAGCGTTCCATGGGAGACCCAGTACTTC
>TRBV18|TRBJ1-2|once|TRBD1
CASSSDRGLIIGYGYTF
TGTGCCAGCTCATCGGACAGGGGATTGATTATAGGGTATGGCTACACCTTC
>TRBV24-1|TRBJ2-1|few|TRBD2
CATSDRAGDYNEQFF
TGTGCCACCAGTGATCGAGCGGGAGACTACAATGAGCAGTTCTTC
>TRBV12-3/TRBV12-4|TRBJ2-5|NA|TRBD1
CASSSLRQGAGETQYF
TGTGCCAGCAGTTCTCTACGACAGGGGGCAGGTGAGACCCAGTACTTC
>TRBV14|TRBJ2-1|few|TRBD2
CASSLMTSGGYNEQFF
TGTGCCAGCAGCCTGATGACTAGCGGGGGTTACAATGAGCAGTTCTTC
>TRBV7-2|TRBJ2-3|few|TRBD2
CASSLARGLAGQTPDTQYF
TGTGCCAGCAGCTTAGCGAGGGGACTAGCGGGCCAAACGCCAGATACGCAGTATTTT
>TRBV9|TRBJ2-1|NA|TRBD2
CASSVDGLAGGSSYNEQFF
TGTGCCAGCAGCGTAGACGGGCTAGCGGGAGGAAGCTCCTACAATGAGCAGTTCTTC
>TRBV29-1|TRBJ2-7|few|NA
CSVVQETYEQYF
TGCAGCGTTGTCCAGGAGACCTACGAGCAGTACTTC
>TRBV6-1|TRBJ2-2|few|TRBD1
CASSEVPLIRGRITGELFF
TGTGCCAGCAGTGAAGTCCCCCTTATCAGGGGGCGGATCACCGGGGAGCTGTTTTTT
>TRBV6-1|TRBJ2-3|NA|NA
CASRASMDTQYF
TGTGCCAGCAGGGCTTCGATGGATACGCAGTATTTT
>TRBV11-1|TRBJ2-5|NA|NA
CASSLVGAGRQETQYF
TGTGCCAGCAGCTTAGTGGGCGCGGGACGGCAAGAGACCCAGTACTTC
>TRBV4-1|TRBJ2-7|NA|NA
CASSPTWDASYEQYF
TGCGCCAGCAGCCCCACTTGGGACGCCTCCTACGAGCAGTACTTC
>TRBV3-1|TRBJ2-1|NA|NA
CASSQAGSGSYNEQFF
TGTGCCAGCAGCCAAGCGGGATCGGGTTCCTACAATGAGCAGTTCTTC
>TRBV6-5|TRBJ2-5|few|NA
CASSYGGDYQETQYF
TGTGCCAGCAGTTACGGGGGAGATTACCAAGAGACCCAGTACTTC
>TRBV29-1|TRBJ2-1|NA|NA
CSVGLMTGNEQFF
TGCAGCGTAGGCCTAATGACGGGCAATGAGCAGTTCTTC
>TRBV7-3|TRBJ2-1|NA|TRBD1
CASSFGTGDYNEQFF
TGTGCCAGCAGCTTCGGGACAGGAGACTACAATGAGCAGTTCTTC
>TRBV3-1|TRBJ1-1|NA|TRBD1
CASSQLQGSEAFF
TGTGCCAGCAGCCAATTACAGGGGAGTGAAGCTTTCTTT
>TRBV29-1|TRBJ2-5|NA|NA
CSVARGLATETQYF
TGCAGCGTTGCCAGAGGGTTAGCAACGGAGACCCAGTACTTC
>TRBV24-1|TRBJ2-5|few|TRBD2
CATSRKGLAHETQYF
TGTGCCACCAGCCGTAAGGGACTAGCTCACGAGACCCAGTACTTC
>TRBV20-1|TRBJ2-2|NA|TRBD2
CSAPGLAANTGELFF
TGCAGTGCACCGGGACTAGCGGCGAACACCGGGGAGCTGTTTTTT
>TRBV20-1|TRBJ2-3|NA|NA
CSARGYTDTQYF
TGCAGTGCTAGGGGGTACACAGATACGCAGTATTTT
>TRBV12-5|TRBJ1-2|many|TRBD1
CASGLGTGFGGYTF
TGTGCTAGTGGTTTGGGGACAGGGTTCGGAGGCTACACCTTC
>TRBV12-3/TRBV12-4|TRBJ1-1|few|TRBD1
CASSSSGQGNTEAFF
TGTGCCAGCAGTTCATCGGGACAGGGGAACACTGAAGCTTTCTTT
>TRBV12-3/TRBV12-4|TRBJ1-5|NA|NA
CASSLRVLQPQHF
TGTGCCAGCAGTTTAAGGGTTTTACAGCCCCAGCATTTT
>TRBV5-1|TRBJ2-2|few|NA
CASRLDQAPGELFF
TGCGCCAGCCGGCTGGACCAGGCCCCCGGGGAGCTGTTTTTT
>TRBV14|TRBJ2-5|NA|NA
CASSQDYAPRETQYF
TGTGCCAGCAGCCAAGATTATGCTCCTCGAGAGACCCAGTACTTC
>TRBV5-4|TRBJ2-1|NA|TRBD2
CASSFGHPWNGTSGNEQFF
TGTGCCAGCAGCTTTGGACACCCGTGGAACGGGACTAGCGGAAATGAGCAGTTCTTC
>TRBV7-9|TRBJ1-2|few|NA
CASSPLLLQYGYTF
TGTGCCAGCAGCCCCCTGCTCCTGCAGTATGGCTACACCTTC
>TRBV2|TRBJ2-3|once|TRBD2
CASLGLAGVDTQYF
TGTGCCAGCTTGGGACTAGCGGGAGTAGATACGCAGTATTTT
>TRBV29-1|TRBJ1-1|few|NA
CSVAGRLQMRMNTEAFF
TGCAGCGTTGCGGGGAGACTTCAGATGCGAATGAACACTGAAGCTTTCTTT
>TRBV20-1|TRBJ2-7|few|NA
CSARAVQYEQYF
TGCAGTGCTAGGGCCGTTCAGTACGAGCAGTACTTC
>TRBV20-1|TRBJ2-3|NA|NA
CSASPASPGDTQYF
TGCAGTGCTAGCCCCGCATCGCCAGGAGATACGCAGTATTTT
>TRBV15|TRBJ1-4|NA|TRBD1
CATSSSRQGGEKLFF
TGTGCCACCAGCTCAAGTCGCCAGGGGGGTGAAAAACTGTTTTTT
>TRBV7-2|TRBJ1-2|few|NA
CASSLGQLAGYTF
TGTGCCAGCAGCTTAGGGCAGCTGGCGGGCTACACCTTC
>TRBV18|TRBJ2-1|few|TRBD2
CASSLTTSGHSYNEQFF
TGTGCCAGCTCACTTACGACTAGCGGACACTCCTACAATGAGCAGTTCTTC
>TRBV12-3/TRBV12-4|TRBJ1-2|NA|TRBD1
CASSSQPTGGGYTF
TGTGCCAGCAGTTCCCAGCCGACAGGGGGCGGCTACACCTTC
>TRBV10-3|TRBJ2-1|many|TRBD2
CAIKESSGSNEQFF
TGTGCCATCAAGGAATCTAGCGGGAGCAATGAGCAGTTCTTC
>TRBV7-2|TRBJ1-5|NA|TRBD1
CASSLVGGQASGQPQHF
TGTGCCAGCAGCTTAGTCGGGGGACAGGCCTCGGGGCAGCCCCAGCATTTT